This entry describes one T cell receptor (beta chain). Its antigen is currently not known. One base away there is no much larger clone; base qualities are not given. The method behind the library was the immunoSEQ multiplex PCR assay. For the multiplex PCR, a mixture combining 60 forward primers for TCR Vbeta segments and 13 reverse primers for TCR Jbeta segments was used. The CDR3 region of rearranged TCR beta genes was amplified from genomic DNA by a multiplex PCR assay. On the Illumina HiSeq System, the amplified TCR beta libraries were sequenced as 87-base-pair reads. On the authors' methods: A later analysis tallied around 80 million unique TCR beta chains across the 666 repertoires, and 10 million to 11 million of those chains were shared by two or more donors. Raw reads were error-corrected and collapsed into unique sequences by a nearest-neighbor algorithm in which closely related sequences were merged to remove PCR and sequencing errors. Alignment of CDR3 sequences to IMGT reference sequences was used to assign V, D and J gene segments. For a sequence to be retained, at least a six-nucleotide match to both a V gene segment and a J gene segment was required. Rearrangements were called productive when the CDR3 lacked stop codons and stayed in frame with V and J; all others were non-productive. Following IMGT convention, CDR3 was defined as the stretch from the second conserved V-encoded cysteine to the conserved J-encoded phenylalanine. The earlier analysis of about 610 of the donors excluded any sequence lacking an unambiguous match to a single V gene segment. An earlier analysis of fewer than 650 of the donors classified V segments as functional when productive rearrangements were above 56.7% and as segregating when the standard deviation between donors was above 5%. A statistical classification framework was developed to diagnose cytomegalovirus status using the catalog of TCR beta chain sequences. A later analysis assigned V and J genes by comparing TCR nucleotide sequences with IMGT/GENE-DB human TR gene sequences. The TCRdist pipeline was used in a later analysis to assign CDR3 sequences and most-parsimonious VDJ recombination scenarios. In a later analysis, every TCR beta chain was defined by the combination of its CDR3 amino acid sequence and its V-gene family, and reads without a unique V-gene family were dropped. In a later analysis, 450 to 600 highly shared, low-generation-probability nucleotide sequences were removed to address suspected cross-contamination and a sequencing artifact. For each public chain, a later analysis derived a clonal expansion index from normalized ranks of inferred template counts within each repertoire. Generation probabilities in a later analysis came from a VDJ recombination model fitted to out-of-frame rearrangements, and those results were checked against IGoR. A later analysis scored TCR-TCR, TCR-HLA and TCR-CMV co-occurrence with hypergeometric tests, applying a repertoire-size bias correction to TCR pairs. In a later analysis, false discovery rates were estimated by permuting HLA or CMV assignments 20 times. A later analysis grouped co-occurring TCRs with DBSCAN, adding TCRdist sequence similarity when clustering within HLA-allele-positive subsets. For co-occurrence clustering, repertoires with fewer than 30,000 or more than 120,000 public chains were excluded, along with roughly five repertoires with anomalous nucleotide sharing. The immuneACCESS repertoire file appears here via TCRdb, limited to in-frame rearrangements. These files lack a portion of the clones; in checked studies, under half of the deficit traces to unresolved V genes, and the cause of the others is not known. The DNA gave D and trimming, while V, J and clone size come from that table. This sample is represented by about 260,000 clones; just under 85% of them were singletons. Approximately 2% of the sample belongs to the ten largest clones.

In total, approximately 690 healthy bone marrow donors made up the cohort. At the time of sampling, all cohort members were nominally healthy, though unrecorded immune exposures were likely present. The donor tested CMV seropositive and was one of the 289 seropositive cohort members. Every donor gave a peripheral blood sample, and the peripheral blood mononuclear cells from that sample were used for TCR beta sequencing. The Qiagen DNeasy Blood Extraction Kit was used to extract genomic DNA from the blood cell samples. This record comes from a study of cytomegalovirus exposure and HLA in healthy donors (dated by TCRdb to about 2017). At the level of the whole study: An earlier analysis of roughly 610 of the donors reported over 250 Gb of sequence data and 117 million unique TCR beta sequences obtained from approximately 180 million T cells. About 300 gigabases of sequencing data and 78 million or so unique TCR sequences were included in an early release covering under 650 HLA-typed donors. Of the roughly 430 genotyped donors, approximately 82% fell in the genetic ancestry cluster associated with self-reported Caucasian donors. The study aimed to test whether cataloging public T cell receptors could reveal signatures of past pathogen exposure. Using immunosequencing, the study profiled T cell repertoires from roughly 650 subjects and related those repertoires to cytomegalovirus serostatus. Along with the roughly 610-subject first cohort, a separate validation cohort of around 110 different subjects was used. High-throughput TCR immunosequencing, statistical association of individual TCRs with disease status, and machine learning were combined to predict cytomegalovirus infection status. In a later analysis, previously published TCR beta repertoires from 600 to 850 donors were re-analyzed and high-resolution HLA genotyping was added so that TCR occurrence patterns could be studied. Rather than using new phenotypic data, the later analysis identified candidate immune exposures from TCR beta sequences and from how often those sequences occurred across donors. An earlier analysis of some 500 of the donors used high-throughput TCR beta sequencing to judge whether each TCR beta V gene segment behaved as functional or pseudogenic. Alongside the repertoire data, information on donor age, sex, ethnicity and CMV serostatus was compiled. In a later genetic analysis, genome-wide SNP genotypes for 398 of the 666 donors were used, and that subset was treated as a discovery cohort. All discovery cohort repertoires had been generated on a single sequencing platform. Class I and class II HLA loci were covered by the typing at four-digit resolution. Typing coverage differed by locus: A, B, C, DRB1 and DQB1 were typed in about 629-640 donors, DQA1 in 522, DPA1 in around 600, and DPB1 in roughly 470. Several DR-DQ haplotypes were treated as single units for association and clustering because of strong linkage in the cohort. On average, roughly 250,000 unique TCR beta nucleotide sequences were sequenced per donor among more than 350 genotyped donors of the cohort, with 15% to 20% of those sequences being non-productive.

The full study reports these points: In a later analysis, about 17,000 TCR beta sequences were associated with specific HLA alleles at a false discovery rate of 0.05. In a later analysis, most CMV-associated TCR beta chains were found to appear HLA-restricted, with HLA associations seemingly driven largely by CMV exposure. Presence/absence analyses assumed roughly uniform sequencing depth across donors, an assumption that may not hold. According to a later genetic analysis, donors in an Asian-associated ancestry cluster had fewer N-insertions in productive TCRs than the approximately 670-donor mean. Immune exposure information for the cohort was limited to CMV serostatus. The sequencing pipeline was judged likely to have produced a cluster of highly shared sequence variants as a technical artifact. A further reported finding was that TCR beta sequences accurately predicted the HLA-A and HLA-B alleles for most subjects in the first cohort. The earlier analysis of 450 to 700 of the donors excluded seventeen rarely observed V segments, including chromosome 9 orphons, because counts were too low. Because the 87-base-pair reads could not distinguish some IMGT-functional V segments, including TRBV6-2 and TRBV6-3, those segments were excluded. Compared with equally common non-associated chains, HLA-associated TCR beta chains in a later analysis were more clonally expanded and had lower generation probabilities. In the study, around 160 TCR beta chains were listed as associated with cytomegalovirus. Assigning TCR associations to individual alleles was difficult when HLA alleles, especially DR and DQ, strongly co-occurred. While some public TCRs were present in many individuals, most TCR sequences turned up only very rarely across donors. In a later analysis, several top co-occurrence clusters were reported to appear linked to parvovirus B19, influenza, CMV and Epstein-Barr virus. In a later analysis, the rate of TCR association differed among HLA loci, with DRB1 alleles having the most associated TCRs and HLA-C alleles having the fewest. An association between a missense DCLRE1C variant and V-gene and J-gene trimming of TCR beta chains was found in a later genetic analysis and replicated in an independent cohort. A few of the identified cytomegalovirus-associated TCR beta chains were confirmed in vitro to be specific for cytomegalovirus antigens. Correlated functional status among segregating V segments might reflect linkage disequilibrium, but an unknown experimental factor could not be ruled out. The authors suggested that the approach could potentially be extended to other disease states and immunological phenotypes. The classifier was reported to diagnose cytomegalovirus status with high specificity and sensitivity in both the original cohort and the validation cohort. In an earlier analysis of 450 to 750 of the donors, most TCR beta V segments appeared in productive rearrangements about 90% or about 30% of the time, broadly matching IMGT annotations. This cohort had only TCR beta chains sequenced, and the lack of alpha or paired-chain data limited which features could be detected. Because HLA typing was missing for some donors at each locus, association tests included only the typed subset.

The germline V end is reduced by 7 bases and the J end by 2 bases; junction bases left unmatched: 4. Including the terminal cysteine and phenylalanine, the CDR3 comprises 14 residues. This entry keeps only the CDR3 DNA: 42 bases, framed from base 1. From a lookup of the germline V gene, CDR1 and CDR2 are SGHVS and FQNEAQ. Sequences were obtained from PBMCs. This chain joins TRBV7-8 to TRBJ2-1, with 8 bases in between that match TRBD1. This clonotype was obtained from a middle-aged woman in good health and CMV-seropositive. This receptor has the CDR3 CASMGTGAYNEQFF. The DNA sequence is TGTGCCAGCATGGGGACAGGAGCCTACAATGAGCAGTTCTTC.